This TCR beta chain came from a study of regulatory T cells in long-lasting Graves disease. Background on the study: Graves' cases, newly diagnosed, had used antithyroid drugs under 3 months.

Stated time point: newly diagnosed GD, antithyroid drugs for less than 3 months. With RNA extracted from PBMCs as input, the TCR library was made. Staff took around 9.7 milliliters of peripheral blood and put it into EDTA tubes. Notes on this clonotype: Its antigen is not known.

The study, taken as a whole, reports: Persistent disease favored TRBV28, TRBJ1-2 and TRBJ2-5.

The TCR beta library used iRepertoire HTBI primers with Arm-PCR amplification of CDR3. TCRdb itself ran the multiplex PCR reads through MiXCR, one entry per CDR3 protein. The table has more than 450,000 distinct CDR3 sequences, around 11% seen once; the top ten hold 8% to 10%. The CDR3 sequence is 14 residues long. The germline V gene encodes CDR1 MNHEY and CDR2 SMNVEV (reference sequence). V was shortened by 2 bases and J by 5 bases, with 12 bases between the two germline ends. These data were also reused for a study on T cells in Graves' hyperthyroidism and ophthalmopathy. That paper adds: Graves' hyperthyroidism is called stable when ophthalmopathy does not progress within 18 months.

Sample: peripheral blood mononuclear cells (PBMCs), taken at new diagnosis, from a patient treated with antithyroid drugs. The gene calls are TRBV27 and TRBJ2-5, with TRBD2 as a possible D gene (6 bases). This TCR came from a woman aged 25 to 39 with Graves disease. The CDR3 spells CASSLRVGGETQYF. The CDR3 coding sequence is TGTGCCAGCAGTTTAAGAGTTGGGGGGGAGACCCAGTACTTC.